The 13 T cell receptor beta chains in this list originate from one sample, sequenced in a study of blood T cell repertoires in COVID-19. Measured with immunoSEQ multiplex PCR; TCRdb has only the in-frame clones, and not every one. The sample holds more than 200,000 clones, 88% seen once. The source material was peripheral blood. These receptor sequences come from a man in his forties or fifties with acute or convalescent COVID-19.

The chain recombines TRBV5-1 with TRBJ2-7; 7 positions agree with TRBD1. CDR3 length: 15 amino acids. CDR1 is SGHRS and CDR2 is YFSETQ in the germline V gene. V was pared by 3 bases and J by 1 base, with 7 bases of the junction left unmatched. The DNA of the CDR3 is TGCGCCAGCAGCTCACTACCGGGACAGTCCTACGAGCAGTACTTC. It is translated as CASSSLPGQSYEQYF.

A word on this clone: The same CDR3 arises from other DNA sequences in this sample as well. For the CDR3, the DNA is TGTGCCAGCAGCTTAGGACAGGGGAATCAGCCCCAGCATTTT. Its protein is CASSLGQGNQPQHF. The chain uses TRBV7-9 and TRBJ1-5, with 8 bases fitting TRBD1. The J segment lost 4 bases and the V segment lost 1 base, leaving 0 bases of the junction unmatched. Germline V gene sequence: CDR1 SEHNR, CDR2 FQNEAQ (reference sequence). The CDR3 is 14 residues long.

The chain couples TRBV11-2 to TRBJ2-6; 9 bases match TRBD2. V lost 1 base and J lost 1; bases outside the gene matches: 5. The CDR3 consists of 18 residues. Looked up from germline, CDR1 is SGHAT and CDR2 is FQNNGV. CDR3: CASSLVSGGISGANVLTF. As DNA, the CDR3 is TGTGCCAGCAGCTTAGTAAGCGGGGGGATTTCTGGGGCCAACGTCCTGACTTTC. The full variable domain, its missing parts supplied by reference TRBV11-2 and TRBJ2-6, is EAGVAQSPRYKIIEKRQSVAFWCNPISGHATLYWYQQILGQGPKLLIQFQNNGVVDDSQLPKDRFSAERLKGVDSTLKIQPAKLEDSAVYLCASSLVSGGISGANVLTFGAGSRLTVL.

Comment on this clone: This same CDR3 is encoded by further DNA sequences in the sample. The genes are TRBV11-2 and TRBJ2-3; TRBD1 aligns across 8 bases. This CDR3 comprises 14 residues. CDR1 is SGHAT and CDR2 is FQNNGV in the germline V gene. J lost 3 bases, V lost 4 bases, and 3 bases had no gene match. The CDR3 DNA sequence: TGTGCCAGCAGCTCAGGACAGGGAACAGATACGCAGTATTTT. As protein: CASSSGQGTDTQYF.

The chain recombines TRBV7-9 with TRBJ2-2; 13 positions agree with TRBD2. V was clipped by 5 bases and J by 3 bases; unmatched bases: 12. Germline CDR1 SEHNR, CDR2 FQNEAQ (reference sequence). There are 19 residues in the CDR3. The CDR3 reads CASSAPGLAGRSDTGELFF. For the CDR3, the DNA is TGTGCCAGCAGCGCGCCGGGACTAGCGGGACGAAGCGACACCGGGGAGCTGTTTTTT.

This sequence joins TRBV2 and TRBJ2-3; TRBD2 agrees at 7 bases. Germline lookup yields CDR1 SNHLY and CDR2 FYNNEI. The CDR3 runs 15 residues. With 6 bases clipped from V and 3 bases from J, the junction kept 9 bases outside the gene matches. CDR3 DNA sequence: TGTGCCAGCAGGAAAGAGGGAGCGGGAACAGATACGCAGTATTTT. It translates to CASRKEGAGTDTQYF.

This chain uses TRBV4-1 with TRBJ1-1; TRBD1 matches 9 bases. The V and J ends lost 1 base and 6 bases, in that order; junction bases with no gene match: 6. Per germline, CDR1 MGHRA and CDR2 YSYEKL. The CDR3 extends over 15 amino acids. CDR3 sequence (DNA): TGCGCCAGCAGCCAAGTCCAGGACAGGGGCCCTGAAGCTTTCTTT. Encoded protein: CASSQVQDRGPEAFF.

J is TRBJ1-1 and V is TRBV14; D call uncertain. Germline V gene lookup returns CDR1 SGHDN and CDR2 FVKESK. The CDR3 has 14 residues. With 0 bases removed from V and 1 base from J, the gap between germline ends came to 6 bases. In DNA form, the CDR3 reads TGTGCCAGCAGCCAAGATGTGGCGAACACTGAAGCTTTCTTT. Protein: CASSQDVANTEAFF.

The chain employs TRBV6-1 and TRBJ1-3; D ambiguous. The CDR3 loop spans 14 amino acids. V gave up 5 bases and J gave up 3 bases, with 11 bases separating them. The germline V gene has CDR1 MNHNS and CDR2 SASEGT. The CDR3 region has the DNA TGTGCCAGCAGTCCCGGGTGGGTTGGAAACACCATATATTTT. Its translation: CASSPGWVGNTIYF.

The chain combines TRBV28 with TRBJ2-3; TRBD2 matches at 12 bases. This CDR3 is built from 16 residues. Germline CDR1 and CDR2: MDHEN and SYDVKM. V lost 5 bases to trimming and J lost 2 bases; unmatched junction nucleotides: 5. CDR3 amino acids: CASSPWTSGTTDTQYF. The CDR3 DNA follows: TGTGCCAGCAGTCCCTGGACTAGCGGGACCACAGATACGCAGTATTTT.

The V gene is TRBV19, the J gene TRBJ1-1, with D tentatively TRBD1 (5 bases). The CDR3 loop spans 14 amino acids. Germline CDR1 and CDR2: LNHDA and SQIVND (reference sequence). With 6 bases removed from V and 1 base from J, the gap between germline ends came to 12 bases. This CDR3 is CASRPHQGNTEAFF. CDR3 DNA sequence: TGTGCCAGTAGGCCTCACCAGGGGAACACTGAAGCTTTCTTT.

The chain's CDR3 is CASSLVAGEQFF. The CDR3 coding sequence is TGTGCCAGCAGCTTAGTAGCAGGGGAGCAGTTCTTC. The chain combines TRBV7-2 with TRBJ2-1; a possible D gene is TRBD1 (5 bases). The CDR3 length is 12 residues. The germline V and J ends were trimmed by 1 base and 10 bases, with 8 bases remaining between them. Germline V gene sequence: CDR1 SGHTA, CDR2 FQGNSA.

The chain couples TRBV5-1 to TRBJ2-3, with 9 bases lining up with TRBD2. The CDR3 sequence is 14 residues long. V shed 8 bases, J shed 2 bases, and the junction held 6 bases outside the gene matches. Germline loops: CDR1 SGHRS, CDR2 YFSETQ. CDR3 nucleotides: TGCGCCAGTAGTAGCGGGGGCGACACAGATACGCAGTATTTT. This codes for CASSSGGDTDTQYF.